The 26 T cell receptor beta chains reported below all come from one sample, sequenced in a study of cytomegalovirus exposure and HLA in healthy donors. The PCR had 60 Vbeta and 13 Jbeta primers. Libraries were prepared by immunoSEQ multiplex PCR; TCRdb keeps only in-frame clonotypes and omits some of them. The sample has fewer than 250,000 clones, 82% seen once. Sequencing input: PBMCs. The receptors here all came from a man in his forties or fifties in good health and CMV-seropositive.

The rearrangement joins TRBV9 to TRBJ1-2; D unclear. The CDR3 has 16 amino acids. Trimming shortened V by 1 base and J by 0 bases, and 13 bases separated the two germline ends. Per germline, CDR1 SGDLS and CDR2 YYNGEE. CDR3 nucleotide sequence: TGTGCCAGCAGCGTAAGCCGAGTAGGAGCTAACTATGGCTACACCTTC. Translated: CASSVSRVGANYGYTF.

CDR3 DNA sequence: TGTGCCAGCAGCTTACGGGCTAGCGGGAGCTGGGATACGCAGTATTTT. This gives the protein CASSLRASGSWDTQYF. The chain uses TRBV7-2 and TRBJ2-3, with 10 bases fitting TRBD2. V lost 2 bases, J lost 6 bases, and 8 bases stayed unmatched. The germline CDR1 and CDR2 sequences are SGHTA and FQGNSA. The CDR3 extends over 16 amino acids.

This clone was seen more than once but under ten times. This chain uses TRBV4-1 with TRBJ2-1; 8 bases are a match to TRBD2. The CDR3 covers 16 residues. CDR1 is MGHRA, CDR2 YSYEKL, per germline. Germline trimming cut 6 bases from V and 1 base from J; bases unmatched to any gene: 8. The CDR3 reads CASSPSGSASYNEQFF. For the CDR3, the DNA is TGCGCCAGCAGTCCGAGCGGGAGCGCGTCCTACAATGAGCAGTTCTTC.

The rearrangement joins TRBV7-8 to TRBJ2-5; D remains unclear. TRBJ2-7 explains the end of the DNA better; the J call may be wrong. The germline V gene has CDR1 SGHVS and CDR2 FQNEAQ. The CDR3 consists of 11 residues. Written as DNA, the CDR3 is TGTGCCAGCAGCTTATCCTACGAGCAGTACTTC. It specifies CASSLSYEQYF.

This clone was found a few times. The CDR3 is CASRLGNEQFF. The CDR3 DNA follows: TGTGCCAGCAGACTAGGCAATGAGCAGTTCTTC. The genes are TRBV6-1 and TRBJ2-1, with a weak D call TRBD2 (5 bases). The CDR3 spans 11 residues. Germline V gene sequence: CDR1 MNHNS, CDR2 SASEGT. Trimming left V 6 bases short and J 6 bases short, with 6 bases between.

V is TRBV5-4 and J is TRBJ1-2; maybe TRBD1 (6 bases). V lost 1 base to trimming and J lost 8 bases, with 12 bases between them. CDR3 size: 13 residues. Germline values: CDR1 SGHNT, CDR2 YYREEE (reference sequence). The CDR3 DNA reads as TGTGCCAGCAGCTTGCCCGGGGGGCCGGGCTACACCTTC. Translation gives CASSLPGGPGYTF.

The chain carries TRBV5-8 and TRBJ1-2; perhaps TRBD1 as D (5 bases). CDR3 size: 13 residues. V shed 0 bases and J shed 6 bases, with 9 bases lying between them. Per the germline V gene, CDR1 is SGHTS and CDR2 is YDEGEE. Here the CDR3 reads CASSLAGRNGYTF. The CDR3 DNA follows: TGTGCCAGCAGCTTGGCAGGGAGGAATGGCTACACCTTC. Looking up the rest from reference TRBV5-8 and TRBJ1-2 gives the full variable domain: EAGVTQSPTHLIKTRGQQATLRCSPISGHTSVYWYQQALGLGLQFLLWYDEGEERNRGNFPPRFSGRQFPNYSSELNVNALELEDSALYLCASSLAGRNGYTFGSGTRLTVV.

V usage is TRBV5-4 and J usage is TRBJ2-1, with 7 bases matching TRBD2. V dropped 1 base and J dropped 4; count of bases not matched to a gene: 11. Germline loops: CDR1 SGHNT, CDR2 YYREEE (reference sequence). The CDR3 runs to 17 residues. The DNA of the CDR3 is TGTGCCAGCAGCTTGACCTGGCTAGCGGATGCTTACAATGAGCAGTTCTTC. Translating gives CASSLTWLADAYNEQFF. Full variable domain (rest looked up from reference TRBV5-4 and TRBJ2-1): ETGVTQSPTHLIKTRGQQVTLRCSSQSGHNTVSWYQQALGQGPQFIFQYYREEENGRGNFPPRFSGLQFPNYSSELNVNALELDDSALYLCASSLTWLADAYNEQFFGPGTRLTVL.

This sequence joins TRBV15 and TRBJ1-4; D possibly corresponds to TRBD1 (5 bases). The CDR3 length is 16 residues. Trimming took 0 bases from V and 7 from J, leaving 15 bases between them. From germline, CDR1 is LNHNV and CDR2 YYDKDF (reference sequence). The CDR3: CATSREGGGNVEKLFF. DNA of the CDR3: TGTGCCACCAGCAGAGAGGGGGGGGGAAACGTTGAAAAACTGTTTTTT. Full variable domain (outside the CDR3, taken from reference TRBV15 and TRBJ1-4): DAMVIQNPRYQVTQFGKPVTLSCSQTLNHNVMYWYQQKSSQAPKLLFHYYDKDFNNEADTPDNFQSRRPNTSFCFLDIRSPGLGDTAMYLCATSREGGGNVEKLFFGSGTQLSVL.

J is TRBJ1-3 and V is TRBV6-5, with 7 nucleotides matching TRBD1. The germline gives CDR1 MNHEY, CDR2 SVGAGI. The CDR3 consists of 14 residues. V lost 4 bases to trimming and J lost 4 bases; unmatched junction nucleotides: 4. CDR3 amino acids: CASSSGGRGNTIYF. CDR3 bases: TGTGCCAGCAGTTCAGGGGGTCGGGGAAACACCATATATTTT.

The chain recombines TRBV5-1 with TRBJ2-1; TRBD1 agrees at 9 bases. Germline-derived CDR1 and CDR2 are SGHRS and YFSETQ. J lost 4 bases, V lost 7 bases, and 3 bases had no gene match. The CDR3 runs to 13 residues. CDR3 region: CASHRGQYNEQFF. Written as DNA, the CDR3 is TGCGCCAGCCACAGGGGGCAATACAATGAGCAGTTCTTC.

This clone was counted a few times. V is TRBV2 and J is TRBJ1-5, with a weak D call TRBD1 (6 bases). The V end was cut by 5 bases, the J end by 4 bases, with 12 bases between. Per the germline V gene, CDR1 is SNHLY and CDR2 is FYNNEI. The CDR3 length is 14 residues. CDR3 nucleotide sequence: TGTGCCAGCAGTAAAAACAGGGAAAATCAGCCCCAGCATTTT. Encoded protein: CASSKNRENQPQHF.

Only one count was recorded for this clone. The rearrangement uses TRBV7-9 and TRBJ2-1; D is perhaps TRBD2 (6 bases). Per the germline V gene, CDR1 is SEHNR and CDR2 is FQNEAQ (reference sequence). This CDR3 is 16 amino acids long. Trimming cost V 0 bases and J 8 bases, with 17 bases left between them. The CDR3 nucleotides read TGTGCCAGCAGCTTAGCATCGGGAGCCGGCGCACATGAGCAGTTCTTC. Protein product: CASSLASGAGAHEQFF.

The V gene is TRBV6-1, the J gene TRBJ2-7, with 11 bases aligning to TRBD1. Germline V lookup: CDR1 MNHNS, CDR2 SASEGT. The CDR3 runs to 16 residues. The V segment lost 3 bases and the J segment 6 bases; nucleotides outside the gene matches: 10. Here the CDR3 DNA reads TGTGCCAGCAGTGAGACGGACAGGGGGCTTTTTAGCGAGCAGTACTTC. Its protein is CASSETDRGLFSEQYF.

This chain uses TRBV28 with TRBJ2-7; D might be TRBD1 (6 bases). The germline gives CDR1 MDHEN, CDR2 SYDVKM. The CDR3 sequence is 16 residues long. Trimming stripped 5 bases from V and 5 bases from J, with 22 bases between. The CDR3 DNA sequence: TGTGCCAGCAGTCTGCCCGACAGGTCTCCCCTTAACGAGCAGTACTTC. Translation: CASSLPDRSPLNEQYF. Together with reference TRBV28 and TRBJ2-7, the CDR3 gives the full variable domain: DVKVTQSSRYLVKRTGEKVFLECVQDMDHENMFWYRQDPGLGLRLIYFSYDVKMKEKGDIPEGYSVSREKKERFSLILESASTNQTSMYLCASSLPDRSPLNEQYFGPGTRLTVT.

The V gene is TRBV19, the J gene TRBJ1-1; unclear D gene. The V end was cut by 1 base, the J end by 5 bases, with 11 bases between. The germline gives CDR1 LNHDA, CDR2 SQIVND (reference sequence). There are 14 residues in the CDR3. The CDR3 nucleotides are TGTGCCAGTAGTATAGGTCAGGCCGGTACTGAAGCTTTCTTT. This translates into CASSIGQAGTEAFF.

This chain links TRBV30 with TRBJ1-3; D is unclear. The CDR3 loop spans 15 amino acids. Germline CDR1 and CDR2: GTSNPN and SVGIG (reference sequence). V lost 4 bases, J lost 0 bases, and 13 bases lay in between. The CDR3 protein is CAWMLRPPSGNTIYF. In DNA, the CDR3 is TGTGCCTGGATGCTCAGGCCCCCCTCTGGAAACACCATATATTTT.

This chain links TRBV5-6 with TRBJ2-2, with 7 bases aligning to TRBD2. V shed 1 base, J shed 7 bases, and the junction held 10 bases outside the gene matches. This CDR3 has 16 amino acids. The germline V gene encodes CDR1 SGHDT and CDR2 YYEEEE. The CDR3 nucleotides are TGTGCCAGCAGCTTGATCAACCGCGGGAGAATCGGGGAGCTGTTTTTT. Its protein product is CASSLINRGRIGELFF.

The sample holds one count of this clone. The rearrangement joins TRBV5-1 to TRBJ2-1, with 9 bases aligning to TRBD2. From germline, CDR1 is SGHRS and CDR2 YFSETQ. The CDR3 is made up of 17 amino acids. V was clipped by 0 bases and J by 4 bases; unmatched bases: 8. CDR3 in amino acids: CASSLVPSGIEYNEQFF. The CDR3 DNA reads TGCGCCAGCAGCTTGGTGCCTAGCGGGATAGAGTACAATGAGCAGTTCTTC.

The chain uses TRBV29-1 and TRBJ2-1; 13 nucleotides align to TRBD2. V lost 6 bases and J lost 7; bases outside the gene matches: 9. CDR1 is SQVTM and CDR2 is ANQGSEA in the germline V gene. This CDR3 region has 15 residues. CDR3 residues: CSVAGTSGIANEQFF. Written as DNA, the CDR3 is TGCAGCGTGGCCGGGACTAGCGGGATTGCTAATGAGCAGTTCTTC.

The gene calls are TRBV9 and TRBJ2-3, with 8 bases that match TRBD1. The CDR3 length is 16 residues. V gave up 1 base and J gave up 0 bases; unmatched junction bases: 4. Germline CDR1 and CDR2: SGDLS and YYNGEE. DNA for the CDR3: TGTGCCAGCAGCGTACCCGGGACAGGAAGCACAGATACGCAGTATTTT. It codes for CASSVPGTGSTDTQYF.

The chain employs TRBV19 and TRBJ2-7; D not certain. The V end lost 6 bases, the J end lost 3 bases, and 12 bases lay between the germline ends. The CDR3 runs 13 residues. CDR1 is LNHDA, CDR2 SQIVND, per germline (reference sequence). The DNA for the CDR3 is TGTGCCAGTAGCTTCACCGGTTACTACGAGCAGTACTTC. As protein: CASSFTGYYEQYF. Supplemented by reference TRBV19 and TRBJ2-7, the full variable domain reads DGGITQSPKYLFRKEGQNVTLSCEQNLNHDAMYWYRQDPGQGLRLIYYSQIVNDFQKGDIAEGYSVSREKKESFPLTVTSAQKNPTAFYLCASSFTGYYEQYFGPGTRLTVT.

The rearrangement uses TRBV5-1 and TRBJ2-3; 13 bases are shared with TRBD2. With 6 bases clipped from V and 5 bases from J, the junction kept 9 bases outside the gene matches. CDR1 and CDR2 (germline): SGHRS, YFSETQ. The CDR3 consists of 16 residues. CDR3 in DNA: TGCGCCAGCAAACCTGGACTAGCGGGAGCTGAAGATACGCAGTATTTT. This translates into CASKPGLAGAEDTQYF.

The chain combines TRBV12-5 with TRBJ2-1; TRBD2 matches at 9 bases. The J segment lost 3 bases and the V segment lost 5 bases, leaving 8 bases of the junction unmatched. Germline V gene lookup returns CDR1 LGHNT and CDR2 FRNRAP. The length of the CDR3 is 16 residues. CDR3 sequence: CASGHSGSGVYNEQFF. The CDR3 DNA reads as TGTGCTAGTGGTCATAGCGGGAGTGGGGTCTACAATGAGCAGTTCTTC.

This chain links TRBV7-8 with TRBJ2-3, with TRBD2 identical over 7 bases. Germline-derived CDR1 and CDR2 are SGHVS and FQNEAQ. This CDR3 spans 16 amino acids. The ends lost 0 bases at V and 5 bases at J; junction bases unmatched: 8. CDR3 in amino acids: CASSLAMAGVVDTQYF. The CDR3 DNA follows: TGTGCCAGCAGCTTAGCCATGGCGGGAGTGGTAGATACGCAGTATTTT.

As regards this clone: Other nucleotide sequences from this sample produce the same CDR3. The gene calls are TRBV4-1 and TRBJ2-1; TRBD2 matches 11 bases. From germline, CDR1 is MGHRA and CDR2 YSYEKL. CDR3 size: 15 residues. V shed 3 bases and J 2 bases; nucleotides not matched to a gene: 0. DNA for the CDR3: TGCGCCAGCAGCCAGACTAGCGGGACCTACAATGAGCAGTTCTTC. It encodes CASSQTSGTYNEQFF.